This T cell receptor beta chain is drawn from a study of response to subunit inactivated influenza vaccine. Study observations and caveats: There was a suggestion from the authors that each seasonal influenza vaccination recruits few new T cells.

This clonotype was recorded many times. The antigen is not known. TCRdb reanalysed the RT-PCR reads using MiXCR and keeps one entry per CDR3 protein. The sample has 450,000 to 700,000 distinct CDR3 sequences, roughly 15% seen once. The CDR3 runs 12 residues. Germline loops: CDR1 SQVTM, CDR2 ANQGSEA. Germline trimming cut 4 bases from V and 9 bases from J; bases unmatched to any gene: 4. The chain links TRBV29-1 to TRBJ1-5, with TRBD1 matching 9 bases. This TCR derives from a man aged 50 to 60 who received an inactivated influenza vaccine. This sample comprised PBMCs from blood, obtained 11 to 12 days after vaccination. Here the CDR3 reads CSVGTGGTPQHF. Written as DNA, the CDR3 is TGCAGCGTTGGAACAGGGGGCACGCCCCAGCATTTT.